The present T cell receptor (beta chain) was sequenced within a study of T-cell reconstitution after alpha-beta-depleted transplantation in children (TCRdb year 2016). General notes on the study: T-cell immune reconstitution after TCRalphabeta/CD19-depleted allogeneic hematopoietic cell transplantation in children was quantitatively tracked in the study by means of TCR repertoire profiling. Beyond this particular receptor, the publication reports: The high TCRbeta diversity at day 60 in some patients was ascribed to recipient T cells and intrathymic progenitors that had survived conditioning. Hyperexpanded clone frequencies declined over subsequent months; after one year, T-cell counts and TCRbeta diversity were mostly attributed to newly produced T cells. The apparently early recovery of alphabetaT-cell counts about two months after transplant reportedly depended on only several hundred rapidly expanded clones that came from non-depleted graft cells.

This clonotype was recorded at least ten times. Its antigen specificity is not known. Base qualities were left out, and no much larger clone turns up one base away. The CDR3 runs 15 amino acids, cysteine and phenylalanine included. The retained sequence is limited to the CDR3, 45 bases, with the frame set at the first base. CDR1 and CDR2 are drawn from the germline V gene: SGHTA, FQGTGA. V is cut back by 1 base and J by 7 bases, with 5 bases in the junction unmatched. According to the study, the label for this sample's treatment or condition signals: allogeneic hematopoietic cell transplantation with graft depleted of TCRalphabeta T cells and CD19 B cells. Transplant recipients were children who received TCRalphabeta/CD19-depleted allogeneic hematopoietic cell grafts. Libraries were constructed by PCR. These reads were obtained on an Illumina HiSeq 2500. TCR library preparation used molecular barcoding, with unique molecular identifiers applied to normalize quantification of the TCRbeta repertoire. Clones were called with MiXCR by TCRdb after fastp trimmed the public reads at Q25, and only in-frame beta chains were retained. Every CDR3 protein is listed once, alongside the most common genes and DNA of its rows. The sample table shows 600,000 to 800,000 distinct CDR3 sequences, and about 12% are seen once. The ten largest account for approximately 0.8% of the sample.

The sequence derives from a girl aged 2-10 years with congenital amegakaryocytic thrombocytopenia, due to receive a stem cell transplant. This material consisted of PBMCs, taken before TCRalphabeta/CD19-depleted stem cell transplant. Here the chain combines TRBV7-3 and TRBJ1-5; the central 9 bases match TRBD1. The DNA sequence is as follows: TGTGCCAGCAGCTTAAGGACAGGGGTAGGGCAGCCCCAGCATTTT. It translates to CASSLRTGVGQPQHF.